The clone carrying this TCR beta chain was seen more than once but under ten times. MiXCR, run by TCRdb on the 5' RACE reads, gives a single entry per CDR3 protein. Of about 85,000 distinct CDR3 sequences listed, about an eighth are singletons. Per the germline V gene, CDR1 is LGHDT and CDR2 is YNNKEL (reference sequence). Trimming pared 1 base from V and 0 bases from J, leaving 7 bases between. The CDR3 has 14 residues. This sample was included in a study of T cells after yellow fever vaccination. Broader study findings: There was a small share of clonotypes that showed up in both the CD4 and CD8 compartments.

Source: CD8+ T cells not binding an NS4B(214-222) dextramer, sorted from PBMCs, taken less than 25 days after the first yellow fever vaccination. The TCR comes from a man between 18 and 35 years old who received the YFV17D yellow fever vaccine. The V gene is TRBV3-1, the J gene TRBJ2-7; D perhaps matches TRBD1 (6 bases). The chain's CDR3 is CASSQGTASYEQYV. CDR3 in DNA: TGTGCCAGCAGCCAAGGGACAGCCTCCTACGAGCAGTACGTC.